These T cell receptor beta chains were read from a single sample in a study of blood T cells in healthy people across ages. Each CDR3 protein gets one entry after TCRdb re-called the 5' RACE reads with MiXCR. The sample carries some 670,000 distinct CDR3 sequences, over 40% recorded once. The specimen sequenced was blood. The receptors come from an elderly woman in good health. CDR3s include the opening cysteine and the closing phenylalanine or tryptophan. A D gene is named only where the DNA matches it firmly. Clone sizes are given selectively: once, few, many, or a class where the clone is expanded.

v_call,clone_size,d_call,j_call,cdr3_nt,cdr3_aa
TRBV18,NA,TRBD1,TRBJ1-2,TGTGCCAGCTCAGCCGGGACAGGGGGCGCGAACCTCGAGGGCTACACCTTC,CASSAGTGGANLEGYTF
TRBV2,many,NA,TRBJ1-1,TGTGCCAGCAGCGCCCTGAGGGAAGCTTTCTTT,CASSALREAFF
TRBV20-1,NA,NA,TRBJ2-1,TGCAGTGCCACCGGGGTGTTTGGGCTAGCAGGCAATGAGCAGTTCTTC,CSATGVFGLAGNEQFF
TRBV20-1,NA,NA,TRBJ2-7,TGCAGTGCTTTCGGACAGCCCTACGAGCAGTACTTC,CSAFGQPYEQYF
TRBV9,once,NA,TRBJ2-5,TGTGCCAGCAGCGTAACCCCTGGCAGGGCGGGAGAGACCCAGTACTTC,CASSVTPGRAGETQYF
TRBV27,NA,TRBD1,TRBJ1-1,TGTGCCAGCAGTCTCCTTGGGACAGGGTTCGGCACTGAAGCTTTCTTT,CASSLLGTGFGTEAFF
TRBV6-5,NA,NA,TRBJ2-7,TGTGCCAGCAGTTACTCCGGAGGGACAACTTACGAGCAGTACTTC,CASSYSGGTTYEQYF
TRBV20-1,few,NA,TRBJ2-2,TGCAGTGCTAGGACTAGATCCGCCGGGGAGCTGTTTTTT,CSARTRSAGELFF
TRBV29-1,NA,TRBD1,TRBJ2-5,TGCAGCGTCGCCCTGGGGACAGGGGTCGGAGAGACCCAGTACTTC,CSVALGTGVGETQYF
TRBV27,NA,NA,TRBJ1-5,TGTGTCAGCAGTGCCCGGGACCAAATAGCCCACAATCAGCCCCAGCATTTT,CVSSARDQIAHNQPQHF
TRBV7-2,NA,TRBD2,TRBJ2-7,TGTGCCAGCAGCTTGGTAGCGGGAGGGCTTTACGAGCAGTACTTC,CASSLVAGGLYEQYF
TRBV3-1,NA,NA,TRBJ2-7,TGTGCCAGCAGCAACCCTGGCGACGCGTCCTACGAGCAGTACTTC,CASSNPGDASYEQYF
TRBV14,once,NA,TRBJ1-2,TGTGCCAGCAGCCAAGATCAGGGGAAGGTGTATGGCTACACCTTC,CASSQDQGKVYGYTF
TRBV24-1,few,TRBD2,TRBJ2-3,TGTGCCACCAGTGATCAGGCGGGGGGGCTTAGCACAGATACGCAGTATTTT,CATSDQAGGLSTDTQYF
TRBV24-1,NA,TRBD1,TRBJ2-2,TGTGCCACCAGTGATACCCTAGGACAGGGCCACACCGGGGAGCTGTTTTTT,CATSDTLGQGHTGELFF
TRBV7-9,NA,TRBD1,TRBJ2-1,TGTGCCAGCAGACGTGGACAGGGGGCTAATGAGCAGTTCTTC,CASRRGQGANEQFF
TRBV6-5,many,NA,TRBJ2-7,TGTGCCAGCAGTTACTCGATTGTTGGCAGGGTATACGAGCAGTACTTC,CASSYSIVGRVYEQYF
TRBV11-2,NA,NA,TRBJ1-2,TGTGCCAGCAGCATAGTGGGCAGGGTAGGCGGCTACACCTTC,CASSIVGRVGGYTF
TRBV12-3/TRBV12-4,NA,TRBD1,TRBJ1-5,TGTGCCAGCAGTCGAACAGGGGTTTCCAATCAGCCCCAGCATTTT,CASSRTGVSNQPQHF
TRBV21-1,NA,NA,TRBJ2-4,TGTGCCAGCAGCAATTGGAAAGAAACGGACCGAGGTCCTGTGATAGCCAAAAACATTCAGTACTTC,CASSNWKETDRGPVIAKNIQYF
TRBV3-1,NA,NA,TRBJ2-5,TGTGCCAGCAGCCAACGGGAGTATGAGCAGTACTTC,CASSQREYEQYF
TRBV15,NA,TRBD1,TRBJ1-1,TGTGCCACCAGCAGGTCAGGGGGCTGGAACACTGAAGCTTTCTTT,CATSRSGGWNTEAFF
TRBV12-3/TRBV12-4,NA,TRBD1,TRBJ2-3,TGTGCCAGCAGGCTCCCCTGGGACAGGGGCCCAGATACGCAGTATTTT,CASRLPWDRGPDTQYF
TRBV5-1,NA,NA,TRBJ2-3,TGCGCCAGCAGCGCCCCGGGACTGCGAGGAGATACGCAGTATTTT,CASSAPGLRGDTQYF
TRBV4-1,NA,NA,TRBJ2-7,TGCGCCAGCAGCCAAGATCGGAATCTTTACGAGCAGTACTTC,CASSQDRNLYEQYF
TRBV18,NA,NA,TRBJ1-6,TGTGCCAGCTCACCTGGGATACCAACCGCAAATTCACCCCTCCACTTT,CASSPGIPTANSPLHF
TRBV20-1,NA,TRBD2,TRBJ2-3,TGCAGTGCTAGCCGGACTAGCGCATCTTATGGTACGCAGTATTTT,CSASRTSASYGTQYF
TRBV11-2,NA,NA,TRBJ2-1,TGTGCCAGCAGAGACTGGAGGGGGACTACTTACAATGAGCAGTTCTTC,CASRDWRGTTYNEQFF
TRBV7-2,NA,TRBD2,TRBJ2-5,TGTGCCAGCACCATGACTAGCGGCTTGGAGACCCAGTACTTC,CASTMTSGLETQYF
TRBV29-1,NA,NA,TRBJ2-7,TGCAGCGTTGTTCACCGGGGCGAGCAGTACTTC,CSVVHRGEQYF
TRBV20-1,NA,NA,TRBJ2-7,TGCAGTGCTAGAACGGCGGGCACCTTCTACAATGAGCAGTACTTC,CSARTAGTFYNEQYF
TRBV15,few,TRBD1,TRBJ2-7,TGTGCCACCAGCAGGGACAGGGGGCGGTACGAGCAGTACTTC,CATSRDRGRYEQYF
TRBV15,few,NA,TRBJ2-7,TGTGCCACCAGCAGAGATAAGGAAGGTTCCAAGCAGTACTTC,CATSRDKEGSKQYF
TRBV11-2,many,NA,TRBJ2-2,TGTGCCAGCAGCAACCTCGGGACGCCCACCGGGGAGCTGTTTTTT,CASSNLGTPTGELFF
TRBV20-1,once,NA,TRBJ2-1,TGCAGTGCTAGAGATATACGGAACCAAAGGGGGTACAATGAGCAGTTCTTC,CSARDIRNQRGYNEQFF
TRBV5-1,few,NA,TRBJ1-1,TGCGCCAGCAGCTTGGAAGGAGGGAAGACTGAAGCTTTCTTT,CASSLEGGKTEAFF
TRBV25-1,few,TRBD2,TRBJ2-2,TGTGCCAGCAGTCGGGGACTAGCGCTTATCACCGGGGAGCTGTTTTTT,CASSRGLALITGELFF
TRBV14,few,TRBD1,TRBJ2-1,TGTGCCAGCAGCCAAGGGGGACAGGGTCACGACAATGAGCAGTTCTTC,CASSQGGQGHDNEQFF
TRBV3-1,many,NA,TRBJ2-7,TGTGCCAGCAGCCCCAACGGCTACGAGCAGTACTTC,CASSPNGYEQYF
TRBV5-1,NA,TRBD2,TRBJ2-1,TGCGCCGGCAGCTTAGGGGCGGGAGCGGTGTTCGGGCAGTTCTTC,CAGSLGAGAVFGQFF